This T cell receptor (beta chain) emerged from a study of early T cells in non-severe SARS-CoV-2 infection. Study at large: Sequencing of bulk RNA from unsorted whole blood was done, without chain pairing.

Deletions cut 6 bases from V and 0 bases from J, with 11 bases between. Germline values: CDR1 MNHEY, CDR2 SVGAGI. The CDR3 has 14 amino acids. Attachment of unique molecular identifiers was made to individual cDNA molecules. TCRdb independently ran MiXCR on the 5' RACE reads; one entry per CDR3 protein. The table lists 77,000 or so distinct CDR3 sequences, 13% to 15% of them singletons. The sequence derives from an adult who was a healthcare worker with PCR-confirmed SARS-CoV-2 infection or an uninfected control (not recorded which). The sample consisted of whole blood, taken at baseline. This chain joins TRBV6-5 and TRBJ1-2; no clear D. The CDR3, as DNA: TGTGCCAGCAGGCTGACGGAGACTAACTATGGCTACACCTTC. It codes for CASRLTETNYGYTF.